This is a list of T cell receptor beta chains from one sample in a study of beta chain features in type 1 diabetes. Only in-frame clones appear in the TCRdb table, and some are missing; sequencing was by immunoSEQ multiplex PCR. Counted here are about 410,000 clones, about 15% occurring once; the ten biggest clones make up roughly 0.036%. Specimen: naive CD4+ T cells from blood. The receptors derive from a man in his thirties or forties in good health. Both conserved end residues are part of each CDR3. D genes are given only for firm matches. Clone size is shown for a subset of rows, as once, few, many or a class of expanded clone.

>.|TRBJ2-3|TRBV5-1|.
CASSLGPTVSTDTQYF
TGCGCCAGCAGCTTGGGGCCTACAGTCTCCACAGATACGCAGTATTTT
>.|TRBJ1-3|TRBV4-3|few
CASSQAASGNTIYF
TGCGCCAGCAGCCAAGCTGCCTCTGGAAACACCATATATTTT
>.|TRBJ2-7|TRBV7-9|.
CASSFGGTDSYEQYF
TGTGCCAGCAGCTTTGGGGGGACGGACTCCTACGAGCAGTACTTC
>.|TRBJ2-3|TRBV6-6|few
CASSYWLGRTDTQYF
TGTGCCAGCAGTTACTGGCTAGGGAGGACAGATACGCAGTATTTT
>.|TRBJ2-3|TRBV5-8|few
CASSLTGRDTQYF
TGTGCCAGCAGCTTAACAGGGAGAGATACGCAGTATTTT
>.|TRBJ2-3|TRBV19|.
CASSRSPNRVSTDTQYF
TGTGCCAGTAGTAGGTCTCCAAATAGGGTGAGCACAGATACGCAGTATTTT
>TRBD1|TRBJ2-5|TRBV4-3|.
CASSQGQGKKETQYF
TGCGCCAGCAGCCAAGGACAGGGGAAGAAAGAGACCCAGTACTTC
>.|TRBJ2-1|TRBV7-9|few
CASSPGTGTSSYNEQFF
TGTGCCAGCAGCCCCGGGACAGGGACTAGCTCCTACAATGAGCAGTTCTTC
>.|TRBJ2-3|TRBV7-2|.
CASRPGQILTDTQYF
TGTGCCAGCAGGCCCGGACAGATTCTCACAGATACGCAGTATTTT
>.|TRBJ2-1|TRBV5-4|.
CASSLVGSSYNEQFF
TGTGCCAGCAGCTTGGTGGGGAGCTCCTACAATGAGCAGTTCTTC
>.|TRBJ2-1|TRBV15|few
CATSTRRQKGSYNEQFF
TGTGCCACCAGCACGCGCAGACAGAAAGGCTCCTACAATGAGCAGTTCTTC
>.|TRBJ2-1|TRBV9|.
CASSVFGGDSDEQFF
TGTGCCAGCAGCGTATTTGGGGGCGACAGTGATGAGCAGTTCTTC
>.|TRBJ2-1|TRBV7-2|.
CASSLSNNEQFF
TGTGCCAGCAGCTTAAGCAATAATGAGCAGTTCTTC
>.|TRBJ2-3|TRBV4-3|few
CASSPQATGVKADTQYF
TGCGCCAGCAGCCCCCAGGCGACGGGGGTAAAGGCAGATACGCAGTATTTT
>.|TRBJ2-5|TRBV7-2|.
CASNPSGTGETQYF
TGTGCCAGCAACCCTTCCGGGACTGGGGAGACCCAGTACTTC
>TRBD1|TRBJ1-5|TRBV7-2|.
CASSKMGQGVNQPQHF
TGTGCCAGCAGCAAAATGGGACAGGGGGTCAATCAGCCCCAGCATTTT
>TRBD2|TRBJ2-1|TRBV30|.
CAWNSGRPYNEQFF
TGTGCCTGGAATAGCGGGAGACCATACAATGAGCAGTTCTTC
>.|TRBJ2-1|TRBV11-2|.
CASSLEVAPQEQFF
TGTGCCAGCAGCCTTGAGGTAGCGCCCCAAGAGCAGTTCTTC
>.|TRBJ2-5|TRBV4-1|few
CASRSLQGGGETQYF
TGCGCCAGCAGATCGCTCCAGGGAGGAGGGGAGACCCAGTACTTC
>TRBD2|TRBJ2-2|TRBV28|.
CLTKTSGNTGELFF
TGCCTCACGAAGACTAGCGGTAACACCGGGGAGCTGTTTTTT
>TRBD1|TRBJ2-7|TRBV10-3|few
CAIRLTGNYEQYF
TGTGCCATCAGGCTGACAGGGAACTACGAGCAGTACTTC
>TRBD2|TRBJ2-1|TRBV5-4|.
CASSVGTRTSWEQFF
TGTGCCAGCAGCGTAGGGACTAGAACTTCCTGGGAGCAGTTCTTC
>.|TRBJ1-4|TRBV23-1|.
CASSQTPPLEKLFF
TGCGCCAGCAGTCAAACCCCCCCACTGGAAAAACTGTTTTTT
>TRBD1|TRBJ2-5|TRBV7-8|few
CASSPIGQGWETQYF
TGTGCCAGCAGCCCAATCGGACAGGGTTGGGAGACCCAGTACTTC
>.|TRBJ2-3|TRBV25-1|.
CASMGQGRTHYTQYF
TGTGCCAGCATGGGACAAGGGAGGACCCACTATACGCAGTATTTT
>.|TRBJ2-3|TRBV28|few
CASSFGTAGGAQYF
TGTGCCAGCAGTTTCGGGACTGCCGGTGGAGCGCAGTATTTT
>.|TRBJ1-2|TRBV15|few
CATSRAGRGDGYTF
TGTGCCACCAGCAGAGCAGGCAGGGGCGATGGCTACACCTTC
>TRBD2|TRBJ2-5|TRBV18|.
CASSPLRTRQETQYF
TGTGCCAGCTCACCATTGAGGACTAGACAAGAGACCCAGTACTTC
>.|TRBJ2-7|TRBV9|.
CASSVAIGYEQYF
TGTGCCAGCAGCGTAGCTATAGGCTACGAGCAGTACTTC
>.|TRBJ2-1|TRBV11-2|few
CARGYEQFF
TGTGCCAGGGGGTATGAGCAGTTCTTC
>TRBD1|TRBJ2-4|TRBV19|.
CASRGTGDTNIQYF
TGTGCCAGTAGGGGGACAGGGGACACGAACATTCAGTACTTC
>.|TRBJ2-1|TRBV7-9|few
CASSLEEGSYNEQFF
TGTGCCAGCAGCTTAGAGGAGGGCTCCTACAATGAGCAGTTCTTC
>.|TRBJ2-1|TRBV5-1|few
CASSLGRGLNNEQFF
TGCGCCAGCAGCTTGGGCAGGGGCCTGAACAATGAGCAGTTCTTC
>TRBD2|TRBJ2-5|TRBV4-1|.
CASSQDGLEGETQYF
TGCGCCAGCAGCCAAGATGGACTAGAGGGAGAGACCCAGTACTTC
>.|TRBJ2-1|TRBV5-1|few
CASSFGVEYNEQFF
TGCGCCAGCAGCTTCGGGGTAGAGTATAATGAGCAGTTCTTC
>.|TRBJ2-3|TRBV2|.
CASSDGRPYF
TGTGCCAGCAGTGATGGGAGGCCTTATTTT
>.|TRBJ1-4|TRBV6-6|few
CASSYYATVNEKLFF
TGTGCCAGCAGTTATTATGCGACAGTTAATGAAAAACTGTTTTTT
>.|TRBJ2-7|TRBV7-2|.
CASSLAHGRNEQYF
TGTGCCAGCAGCTTAGCGCACGGCAGGAACGAGCAGTACTTC
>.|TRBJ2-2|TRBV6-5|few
CASSYQPGATGELFF
TGTGCCAGCAGTTACCAGCCGGGGGCTACCGGGGAGCTGTTTTTT
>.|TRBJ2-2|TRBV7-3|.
CASSHSRAGELFF
TGTGCCAGCAGCCACAGTAGGGCCGGGGAGCTGTTTTTT